This TCR beta chain was sequenced during a study of PD-L1 blockade in urothelial cancer. Trimming shortened V by 5 bases and J by 5 bases, and 10 bases separated the two germline ends. The CDR3 loop spans 12 amino acids. Germline CDR1 SGHTA, CDR2 FQGNSA. Sequencing used immunoSEQ multiplex PCR; TCRdb keeps in-frame clones, though not all of them. The repertoire has some 97,000 clones, about nine tenths of them found once; the top ten carry approximately 0.88%. The material sequenced was PBMCs, taken around atezolizumab (anti-PD-L1) treatment. The chain is built from TRBV7-2 and TRBJ2-7; no clear D. The sequence came from an elderly woman with urothelial cancer. CDR3: CASSQGRNEQYF. CDR3 sequence (DNA): TGTGCCAGCAGCCAAGGCAGGAACGAGCAGTACTTC.